This TCR beta chain is from a study of vaccination and CD4 T cells after COVID-19. Study-wide context: Stimulation used overlapping spike peptides from SARS-CoV-2, HCoV-NL63, HCoV-OC43 and HCoV-229E.

The V gene's germline CDR1 is MNHEY and CDR2 SVGEGT. The CDR3 has 16 residues. Trimming took 1 base from V and 5 from J, leaving 15 bases between them. Sequence data for DNA of cultured CD4+ T cells were generated by the Oncomine TCR Beta short-read assay. TCRdb re-analysed the PCR reads in MiXCR, keeping a single row per CDR3 protein. This sample yields some 6,000 distinct CDR3 sequences, of which about 51% are seen a single time; about 26% belongs to the top ten. This clonotype came up a few times. Its antigen is undetermined. The treatment denotes: roughly 10-day PBMC culture with coronavirus spike peptide pools or control peptides (ViraFEST assay). CD4+ T-cell collection from the unexposed donor predated the COVID-19 pandemic (2011-2018). Available cell numbers determined whether unexposed-donor CD4+ T cells were probed with SARS-CoV-2 S/N and four cold-coronavirus spikes. The study, taken as a whole, reports: A relatively small number of convalescent patients were studied, and no early post-infection timepoints were included.

The source of this sequence is a human donor in good health. The sequenced sample consisted of CD4+ T cells from blood, cultured in vitro. The chain combines TRBV6-2 or TRBV6-3 with TRBJ1-5, with a possible D match to TRBD1 (6 bases). CDR3 DNA sequence: TGTGCCAGCAGTTACTACAGGGCTCCCCGGGATCAGCCCCAGCATTTT. Protein product: CASSYYRAPRDQPQHF.